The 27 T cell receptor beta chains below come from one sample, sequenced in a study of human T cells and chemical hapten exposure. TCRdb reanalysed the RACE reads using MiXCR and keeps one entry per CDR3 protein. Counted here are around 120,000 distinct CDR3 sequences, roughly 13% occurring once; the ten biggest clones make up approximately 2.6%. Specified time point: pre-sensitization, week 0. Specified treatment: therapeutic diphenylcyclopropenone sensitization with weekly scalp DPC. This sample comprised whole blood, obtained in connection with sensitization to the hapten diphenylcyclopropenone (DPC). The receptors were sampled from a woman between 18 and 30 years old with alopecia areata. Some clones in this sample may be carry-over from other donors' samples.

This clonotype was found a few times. This chain's CDR3 is CASSLGAGSDTQYF. CDR3 DNA sequence: TGTGCCAGCAGCTTAGGGGCCGGGTCAGATACGCAGTATTTT. This rearrangement joins TRBV7-2 to TRBJ2-3; D not resolved. V lost 1 base to trimming and J lost 4 bases, with 9 bases between them. The CDR3 spans 14 residues. The germline V gene encodes CDR1 SGHTA and CDR2 FQGNSA.

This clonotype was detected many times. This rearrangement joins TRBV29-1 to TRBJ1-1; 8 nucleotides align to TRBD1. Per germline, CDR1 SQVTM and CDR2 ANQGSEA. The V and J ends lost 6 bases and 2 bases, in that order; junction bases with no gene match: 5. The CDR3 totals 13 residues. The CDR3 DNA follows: TGCAGCGTAACAGGGGGTACCAACACTGAAGCTTTCTTT. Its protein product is CSVTGGTNTEAFF.

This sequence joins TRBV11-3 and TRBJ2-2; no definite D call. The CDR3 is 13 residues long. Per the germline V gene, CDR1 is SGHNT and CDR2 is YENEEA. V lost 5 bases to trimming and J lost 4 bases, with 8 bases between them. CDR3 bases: TGTGCCAGCAGCCATAAGGGCACCGGGGAGCTGTTTTTT. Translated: CASSHKGTGELFF.

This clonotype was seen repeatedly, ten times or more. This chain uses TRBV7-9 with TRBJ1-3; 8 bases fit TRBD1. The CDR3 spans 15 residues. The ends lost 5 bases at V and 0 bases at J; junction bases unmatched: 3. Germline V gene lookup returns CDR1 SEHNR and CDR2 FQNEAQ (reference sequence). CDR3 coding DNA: TGTGCCAGCAGCCGCACAGGGGGCTCTGGAAACACCATATATTTT. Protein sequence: CASSRTGGSGNTIYF.

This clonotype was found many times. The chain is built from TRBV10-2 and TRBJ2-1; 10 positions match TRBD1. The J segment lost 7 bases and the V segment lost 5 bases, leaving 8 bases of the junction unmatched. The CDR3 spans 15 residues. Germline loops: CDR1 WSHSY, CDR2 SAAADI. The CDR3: CASSYRGTGANEQFF. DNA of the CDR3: TGCGCCAGCAGTTACCGCGGGACAGGGGCGAATGAGCAGTTCTTC.

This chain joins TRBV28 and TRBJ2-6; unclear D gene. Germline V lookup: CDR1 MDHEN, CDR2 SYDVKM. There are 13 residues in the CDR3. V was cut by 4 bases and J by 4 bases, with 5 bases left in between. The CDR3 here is CASSYVGANVLTF. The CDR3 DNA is TGTGCCAGCAGTTATGTCGGGGCCAACGTCCTGACTTTC.

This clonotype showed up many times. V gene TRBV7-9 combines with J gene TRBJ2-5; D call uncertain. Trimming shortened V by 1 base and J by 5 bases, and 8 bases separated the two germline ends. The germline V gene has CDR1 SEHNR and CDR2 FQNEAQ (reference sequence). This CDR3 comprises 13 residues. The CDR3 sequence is CASSLVLGETQYF. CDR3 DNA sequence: TGTGCCAGCAGCTTAGTATTGGGGGAGACCCAGTACTTC.

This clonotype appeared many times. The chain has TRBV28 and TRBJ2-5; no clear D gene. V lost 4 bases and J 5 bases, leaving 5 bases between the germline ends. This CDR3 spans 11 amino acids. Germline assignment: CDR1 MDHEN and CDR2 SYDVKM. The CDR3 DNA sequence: TGTGCCAGCAGTTCCTTCGAGACCCAGTACTTC. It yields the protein CASSSFETQYF.

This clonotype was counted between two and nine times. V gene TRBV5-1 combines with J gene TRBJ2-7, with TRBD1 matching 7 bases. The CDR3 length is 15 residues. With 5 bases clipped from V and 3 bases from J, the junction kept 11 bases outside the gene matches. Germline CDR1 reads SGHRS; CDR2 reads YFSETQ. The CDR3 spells CASSLTGAPLYEQYF. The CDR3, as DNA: TGCGCCAGCAGTCTTACAGGGGCCCCCCTCTACGAGCAGTACTTC. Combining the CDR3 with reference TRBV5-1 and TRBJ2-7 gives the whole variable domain KAGVTQTPRYLIKTRGQQVTLSCSPISGHRSVSWYQQTPGQGLQFLFEYFSETQRNKGNFPGRFSGRQFSNSRSEMNVSTLELGDSALYLCASSLTGAPLYEQYFGPGTRLTVT.

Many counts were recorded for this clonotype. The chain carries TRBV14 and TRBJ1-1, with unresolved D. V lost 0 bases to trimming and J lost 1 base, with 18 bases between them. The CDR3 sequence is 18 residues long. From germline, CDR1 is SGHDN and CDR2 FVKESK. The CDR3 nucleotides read TGTGCCAGCAGCCAAGATAGTTGGGAAGGTTTGGGGAACACTGAAGCTTTCTTT. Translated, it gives CASSQDSWEGLGNTEAFF.

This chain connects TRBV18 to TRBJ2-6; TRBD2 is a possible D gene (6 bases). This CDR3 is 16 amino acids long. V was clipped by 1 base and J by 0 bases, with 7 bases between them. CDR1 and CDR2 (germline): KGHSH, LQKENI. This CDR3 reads CASSPRGDSGANVLTF. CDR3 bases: TGTGCCAGCTCACCACGGGGGGACTCTGGGGCCAACGTCCTGACTTTC.

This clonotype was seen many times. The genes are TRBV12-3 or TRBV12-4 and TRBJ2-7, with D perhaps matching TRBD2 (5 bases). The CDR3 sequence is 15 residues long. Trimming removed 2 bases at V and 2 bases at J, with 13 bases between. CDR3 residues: CASSLSVETTYEQYF. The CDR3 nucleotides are TGTGCCAGCAGTTTATCGGTGGAGACTACCTACGAGCAGTACTTC.

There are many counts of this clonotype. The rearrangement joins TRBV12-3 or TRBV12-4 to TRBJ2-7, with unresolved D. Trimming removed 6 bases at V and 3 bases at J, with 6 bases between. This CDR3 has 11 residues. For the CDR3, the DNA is TGTGCCAGCAGACAGAGCTACGAGCAGTACTTC. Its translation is CASRQSYEQYF.

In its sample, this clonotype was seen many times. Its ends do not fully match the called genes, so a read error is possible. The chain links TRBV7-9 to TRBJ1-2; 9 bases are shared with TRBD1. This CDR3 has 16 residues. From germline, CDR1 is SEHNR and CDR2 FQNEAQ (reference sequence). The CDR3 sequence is CASSLAGTGTPRGYTF. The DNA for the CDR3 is TGTGCCAGCAGCCTAGCGGGGACAGGGACGCCTCGTGGCTACACCTTC.

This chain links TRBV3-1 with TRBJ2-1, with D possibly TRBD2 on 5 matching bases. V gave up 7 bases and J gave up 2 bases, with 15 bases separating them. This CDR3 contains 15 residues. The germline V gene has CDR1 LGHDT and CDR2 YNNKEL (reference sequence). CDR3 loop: CASTLSERTYNEQFF. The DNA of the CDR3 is TGTGCCAGCACCCTTAGCGAGAGGACCTACAATGAGCAGTTCTTC.

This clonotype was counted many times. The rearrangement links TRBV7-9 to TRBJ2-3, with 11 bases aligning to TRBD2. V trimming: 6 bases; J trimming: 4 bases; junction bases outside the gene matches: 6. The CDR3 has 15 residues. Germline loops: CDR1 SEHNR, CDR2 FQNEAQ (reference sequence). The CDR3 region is CASRQGTSGSDTQYF. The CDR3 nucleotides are TGTGCCAGCAGGCAGGGGACTAGCGGATCAGATACGCAGTATTTT.

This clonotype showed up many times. CDR3 in amino acids: CASSPNGQGVIHNEQFF. The CDR3 bases are TGTGCCAGCAGTCCAAACGGACAGGGCGTTATTCACAATGAGCAGTTCTTC. The V gene is TRBV7-6, the J gene TRBJ2-1, with 8 bases aligning to TRBD1. This CDR3 is built from 17 residues. Per the germline V gene, CDR1 is SGHVS and CDR2 is FNYEAQ. The junction had 15 bases not matched to a gene; V was cut back by 6 bases and J by 5 bases.

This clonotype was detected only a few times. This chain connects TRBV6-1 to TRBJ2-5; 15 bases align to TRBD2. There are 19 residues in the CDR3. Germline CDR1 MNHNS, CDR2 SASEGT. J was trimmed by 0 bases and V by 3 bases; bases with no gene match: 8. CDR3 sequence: CASSDFFGLAGGYQETQYF. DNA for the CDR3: TGTGCCAGCAGTGACTTCTTTGGACTAGCGGGGGGGTACCAAGAGACCCAGTACTTC.

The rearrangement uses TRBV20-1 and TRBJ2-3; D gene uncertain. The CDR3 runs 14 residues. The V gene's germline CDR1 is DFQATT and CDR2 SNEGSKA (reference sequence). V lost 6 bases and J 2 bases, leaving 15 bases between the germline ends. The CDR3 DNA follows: TGCAGTGCGCTTCGAGGCTGGGCCACAGATACGCAGTATTTT. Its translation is CSALRGWATDTQYF.

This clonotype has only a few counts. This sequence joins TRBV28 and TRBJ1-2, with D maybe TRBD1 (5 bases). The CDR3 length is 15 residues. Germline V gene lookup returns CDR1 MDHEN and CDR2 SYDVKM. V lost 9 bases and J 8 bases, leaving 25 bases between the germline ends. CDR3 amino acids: CASSPSGGDWGGYTF. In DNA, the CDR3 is TGTGCCAGTAGCCCCAGCGGGGGAGATTGGGGAGGCTACACCTTC.

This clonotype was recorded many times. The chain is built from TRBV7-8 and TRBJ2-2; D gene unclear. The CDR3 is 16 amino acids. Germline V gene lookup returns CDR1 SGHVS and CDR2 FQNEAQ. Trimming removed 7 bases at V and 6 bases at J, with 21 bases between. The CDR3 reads CASTPTKGVLAGELFF. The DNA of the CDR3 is TGTGCCAGCACCCCGACCAAGGGTGTTTTGGCCGGGGAGCTGTTTTTT.

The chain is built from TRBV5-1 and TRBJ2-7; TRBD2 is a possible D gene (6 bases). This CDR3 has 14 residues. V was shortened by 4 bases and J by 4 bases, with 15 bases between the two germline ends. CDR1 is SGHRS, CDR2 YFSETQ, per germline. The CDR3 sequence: CASSTSLAPYEQYF. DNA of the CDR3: TGCGCCAGCAGCACCAGCCTAGCGCCATACGAGCAGTACTTC.

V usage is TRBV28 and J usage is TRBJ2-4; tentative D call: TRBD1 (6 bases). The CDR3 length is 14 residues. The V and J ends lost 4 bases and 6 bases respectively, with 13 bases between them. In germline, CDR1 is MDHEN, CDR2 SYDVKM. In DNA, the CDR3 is TGTGCCAGCAGTTCTAGTAGGACAGTAAACATTCAGTACTTC. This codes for CASSSSRTVNIQYF.

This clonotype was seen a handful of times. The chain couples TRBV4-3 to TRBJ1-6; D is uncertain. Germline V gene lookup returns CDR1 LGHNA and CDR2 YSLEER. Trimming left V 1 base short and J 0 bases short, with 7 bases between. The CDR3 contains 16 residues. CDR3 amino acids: CASSQALSSYNSPLHF. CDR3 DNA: TGCGCCAGCAGCCAAGCGTTAAGCTCCTATAATTCACCCCTCCACTTT.

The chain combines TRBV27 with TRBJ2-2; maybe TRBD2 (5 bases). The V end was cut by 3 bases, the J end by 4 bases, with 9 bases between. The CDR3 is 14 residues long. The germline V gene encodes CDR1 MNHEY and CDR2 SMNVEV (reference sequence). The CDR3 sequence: CASSFGLATGELFF. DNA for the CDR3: TGTGCCAGCAGTTTTGGACTCGCCACCGGGGAGCTGTTTTTT.

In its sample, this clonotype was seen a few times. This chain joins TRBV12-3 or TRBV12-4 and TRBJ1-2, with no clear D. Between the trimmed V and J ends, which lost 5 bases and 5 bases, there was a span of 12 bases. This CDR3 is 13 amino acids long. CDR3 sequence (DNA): TGTGCCAGCAGTCCCTACCGGCAATATGGCTACACCTTC. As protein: CASSPYRQYGYTF.

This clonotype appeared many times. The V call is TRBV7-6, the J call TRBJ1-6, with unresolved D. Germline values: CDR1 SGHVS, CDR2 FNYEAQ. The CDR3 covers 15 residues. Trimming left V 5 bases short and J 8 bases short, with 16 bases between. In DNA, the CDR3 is TGTGCCAGCAGCCCCGATGGCAGACCTTATTCACCCCTCCACTTT. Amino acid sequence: CASSPDGRPYSPLHF.